Here is one T cell receptor beta chain with its context. J gave up 6 bases and V 4 bases, and 9 bases lay outside the gene matches. From germline, CDR1 is SNHLY and CDR2 FYNNEI. This CDR3 is 15 amino acids long. Assay: immunoSEQ multiplex PCR; the TCRdb copy retains only in-frame clones and omits some. Among under 65,000 clones listed, about four fifths were seen once. The source of the sample is a study of a mutant IDH1 vaccine in newly diagnosed glioma. Documented time point: baseline, week 1 (first vaccination visit). Described treatment: pre-vaccination baseline after standard-of-care therapy. The sequence derives from a man aged 18 to 35 with glioma. Sample: PBMCs, taken from a glioma patient treated with radiotherapy, temozolomide or both. The V and J genes are TRBV2 and TRBJ1-1, with 9 nucleotides matching TRBD1. For the CDR3, the DNA is TGTGCCAGCAGTGGACAGGGGGTCGGGAGTGCTGAAGCTTTCTTT. This codes for CASSGQGVGSAEAFF.